This TCR beta chain was sequenced during a study of technical replicates of blood from a few donors. Trimming took off 3 bases at V and 3 bases at J, with 17 bases between the two ends. CDR3 length: 16 residues. Germline V gene lookup returns CDR1 SGHDT and CDR2 YYEEEE. TCRdb's copy holds only in-frame clones and misses some; the assay was immunoSEQ multiplex PCR. The sample includes around 70,000 clones, 85% to 95% seen only once; the top ten take roughly 0.37%. Sequenced material: T cells isolated from PBMCs. V and J are TRBV5-6 and TRBJ2-3, with D perhaps matching TRBD1 (6 bases). The origin of this receptor is a human donor in good health. This chain's CDR3 is CASSSGGDTGTDTQYF. CDR3 DNA sequence: TGTGCCAGCAGCTCAGGTGGGGACACAGGAACAGATACGCAGTATTTT. Full variable domain (rest looked up from reference TRBV5-6 and TRBJ2-3): DAGVTQSPTHLIKTRGQQVTLRCSPKSGHDTVSWYQQALGQGPQFIFQYYEEEERQRGNFPDRFSGHQFPNYSSELNVNALLLGDSALYLCASSSGGDTGTDTQYFGPGTRLTVL.